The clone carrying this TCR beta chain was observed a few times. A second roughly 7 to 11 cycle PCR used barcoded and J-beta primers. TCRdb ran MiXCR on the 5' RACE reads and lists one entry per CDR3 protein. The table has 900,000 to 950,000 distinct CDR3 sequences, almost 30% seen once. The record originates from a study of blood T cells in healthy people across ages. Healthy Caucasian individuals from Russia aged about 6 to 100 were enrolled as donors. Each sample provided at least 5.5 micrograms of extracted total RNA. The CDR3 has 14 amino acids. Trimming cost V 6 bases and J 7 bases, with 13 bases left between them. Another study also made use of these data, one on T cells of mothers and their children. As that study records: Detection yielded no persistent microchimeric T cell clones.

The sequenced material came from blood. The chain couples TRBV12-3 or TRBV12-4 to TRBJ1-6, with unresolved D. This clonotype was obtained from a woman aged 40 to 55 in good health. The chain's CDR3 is CASSHSSGNSPLHF. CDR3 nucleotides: TGTGCCAGCAGCCACTCATCGGGGAATTCACCCCTCCACTTT.